The 25 T cell receptor beta chains below come from one sample, sequenced in a study of blood T cell repertoires in COVID-19. Assay used: immunoSEQ multiplex PCR; TCRdb lists only in-frame clones, some missing. The repertoire consists of about 160,000 clones, with 92% occurring once and the leading ten covering approximately 5%. Sequencing input: peripheral blood. These receptor sequences come from a man aged 25 to 40 with COVID-19, enrolled during active disease.

This rearrangement joins TRBV6-2 or TRBV6-3 to TRBJ1-2; 7 bases are a match to TRBD1. CDR3 length: 13 amino acids. With 5 bases clipped from V and 4 bases from J, the junction kept 4 bases outside the gene matches. Germline V gives CDR1 MNHEY, CDR2 SVGEGT. The CDR3 nucleotides read TGTGCCAGCAGTCCCTGGACAGGCTATGGCTACACCTTC. This sequence encodes CASSPWTGYGYTF.

The chain is built from TRBV5-1 and TRBJ2-2, with TRBD1 identical over 8 bases. Losses at the gene ends were 6 bases for V and 6 bases for J; bases not matched to a gene: 4. This CDR3 region has 13 residues. Germline CDR1 and CDR2: SGHRS and YFSETQ. For the CDR3, the DNA is TGCGCCAGCAACAGGGGGGATTCCGGGGAGCTGTTTTTT. This codes for CASNRGDSGELFF.

The chain is built from TRBV7-2 and TRBJ1-6; possible D gene TRBD1, 6 bases. Germline V gene lookup returns CDR1 SGHTA and CDR2 FQGNSA. CDR3 size: 14 residues. V was clipped by 5 bases and J by 7 bases, with 12 bases between them. The CDR3 DNA is TGTGCCAGCAGCCTCCCGGGGGGCAATTCACCCCTCCACTTT. This encodes CASSLPGGNSPLHF.

The rearrangement links TRBV4-3 to TRBJ1-4; 7 positions agree with TRBD1. The CDR3 extends over 13 amino acids. Germline CDR1 is LGHNA and CDR2 is YSLEER. The V segment lost 4 bases and the J segment 8 bases; nucleotides outside the gene matches: 4. CDR3: CASSPTGREKLFF. The DNA of the CDR3 is TGCGCCAGCAGCCCGACAGGGAGAGAAAAACTGTTTTTT.

J is TRBJ1-2 and V is TRBV27, with D maybe TRBD1 (5 bases). V lost 7 bases to trimming and J lost 8 bases, with 20 bases between them. Germline V CDR1 and CDR2: MNHEY, SMNVEV (reference sequence). The CDR3 runs to 14 residues. The CDR3 nucleotides are TGTGCCAGCAAAGATCGGGGAGGGTGGGACGGCTACACCTTC. It translates to CASKDRGGWDGYTF.

The chain couples TRBV2 to TRBJ2-7; 12 bases fit TRBD1. The V gene's germline CDR1 is SNHLY and CDR2 FYNNEI. CDR3 length equals 18 residues. Germline trimming cut 3 bases from V and 0 bases from J; bases unmatched to any gene: 9. CDR3 sequence reads: CASSDVGQGARSSYEQYF. In DNA, the CDR3 is TGTGCCAGCAGTGATGTGGGACAGGGGGCCCGGAGCTCCTACGAGCAGTACTTC.

V is TRBV6-5 and J is TRBJ2-7, with a tentative D call TRBD1 (6 bases). This CDR3 is 15 amino acids long. The V gene lost 6 bases and the J gene lost 5 bases, with 20 bases spanning the gap. From germline, CDR1 is MNHEY and CDR2 SVGAGI. The CDR3 reads CASRGGGGPPDEQYF. For the CDR3, the DNA is TGTGCCAGCAGAGGGGGTGGCGGACCTCCCGACGAGCAGTACTTC.

This clone appeared once. The rearrangement links TRBV11-2 to TRBJ1-2; 9 nucleotides line up with TRBD1. Germline trimming cut 4 bases from V and 7 bases from J; bases unmatched to any gene: 10. The CDR3 loop spans 15 amino acids. Germline assignment: CDR1 SGHAT and CDR2 FQNNGV. The CDR3 spells CASSSGTGSSGGYTF. The CDR3 bases are TGTGCCAGCAGCTCCGGGACAGGGAGTTCGGGTGGCTACACCTTC.

V usage is TRBV12-3 or TRBV12-4 and J usage is TRBJ1-2, with D perhaps TRBD1 (5 bases). V gave up 2 bases and J gave up 8 bases, with 12 bases separating them. There are 13 residues in the CDR3. The CDR3: CASSLSGGQGYTF. CDR3 in DNA: TGTGCCAGCAGTTTATCGGGGGGTCAAGGCTACACCTTC.

The genes are TRBV18 and TRBJ2-7, with 7 nucleotides matching TRBD1. In germline, CDR1 is KGHSH, CDR2 LQKENI. After removal of 3 bases from V and 5 bases from J, the junction contained 4 bases not matched to a gene. CDR3 length equals 13 residues. This CDR3 reads CASSPGQADEQYF. The CDR3 coding sequence is TGTGCCAGCTCACCCGGACAGGCCGACGAGCAGTACTTC.

Only one count was recorded for this clone. Here the CDR3 reads CASSLGTDYGYTF. For the CDR3, the DNA is TGTGCCAGCAGTTTAGGGACAGACTATGGCTACACCTTC. The V gene is TRBV12-3 or TRBV12-4, the J gene TRBJ1-2; D may be TRBD1 (6 bases). The length of the CDR3 is 13 residues. Trimming left V 1 base short and J 3 bases short, with 6 bases between.

This clone was seen a handful of times. This rearrangement joins TRBV5-1 to TRBJ2-5, with 7 bases that match TRBD2. CDR3 length: 14 residues. V trimming: 3 bases; J trimming: 1 base; junction bases outside the gene matches: 3. CDR1 is SGHRS and CDR2 is YFSETQ in the germline V gene. The CDR3 DNA reads TGCGCCAGCAGCTGGGGGGGGTCCCAAGAGACCCAGTACTTC. Translation: CASSWGGSQETQYF.

The chain uses TRBV5-4 and TRBJ2-7; D might be TRBD1 (6 bases). V gave up 1 base and J gave up 4 bases, with 12 bases separating them. CDR1 and CDR2 from the germline V gene are SGHNT and YYREEE (reference sequence). The CDR3 has 14 amino acids. The CDR3 DNA is TGTGCCAGCAGCTTGAGTACAGGGTATTACGAGCAGTACTTC. Its protein product is CASSLSTGYYEQYF.

The V gene is TRBV27, the J gene TRBJ1-6, with D perhaps TRBD1 (6 bases). V was clipped by 4 bases and J by 10 bases, with 14 bases between them. Germline V gives CDR1 MNHEY, CDR2 SMNVEV (reference sequence). This CDR3 has 14 residues. DNA of the CDR3: TGTGCCAGCAGTTCCCCGGGGGGCGGGTCACCCCTCCACTTT. This translates into CASSSPGGGSPLHF.

This clone appeared a few times. The genes are TRBV30 and TRBJ1-1; the D gene is possibly TRBD1 (5 bases). The ends were cut back, 3 bases at V and 6 bases at J, with 11 bases in the middle. The length of the CDR3 is 12 residues. The germline V gene encodes CDR1 GTSNPN and CDR2 SVGIG (reference sequence). The CDR3, as DNA: TGTGCCTGGAGGGCAGGGTGGTCTGAAGCTTTCTTT. Its protein product is CAWRAGWSEAFF.

The gene calls are TRBV7-6 and TRBJ1-5, with D uncertain. The CDR3 sequence is 14 residues long. The V gene lost 2 bases and the J gene lost 5 bases, with 10 bases spanning the gap. CDR1 and CDR2 (germline): SGHVS, FNYEAQ. CDR3 amino acids: CASSLSTVDQPQHF. The DNA of the CDR3 is TGTGCCAGCAGCTTAAGTACGGTCGATCAGCCCCAGCATTTT. Variable domain in full (rest from reference TRBV7-6 and TRBJ1-5): GAGVSQSPRYKVTKRGQDVALRCDPISGHVSLYWYRQALGQGPEFLTYFNYEAQQDKSGLPNDRFSAERPEGSISTLTIQRTEQRDSAMYRCASSLSTVDQPQHFGDGTRLSIL.

The CDR3 nucleotides are TGTGCCAGCAGCTTCGACAGGGGAACCCCCTACGAGCAGTACTTC. It is translated as CASSFDRGTPYEQYF. This chain joins TRBV7-9 and TRBJ2-7; 8 nucleotides align to TRBD1. The CDR3 spans 15 residues. Germline CDR1 SEHNR, CDR2 FQNEAQ (reference sequence). Trimming removed 3 bases from V and 2 bases from J; junction bases left unmatched: 6.

V and J are TRBV5-1 and TRBJ1-1, with 9 bases that match TRBD1. This CDR3 is built from 14 residues. Germline V gene sequence: CDR1 SGHRS, CDR2 YFSETQ. V trimming: 7 bases; J trimming: 5 bases; junction bases outside the gene matches: 9. The CDR3 region has the DNA TGCGCCAGCGTACAGGGGGCAGGAGGGACTGAAGCTTTCTTT. Translated, it gives CASVQGAGGTEAFF.

This clone has only one observation. This rearrangement joins TRBV21-1 to TRBJ2-5; the table's TRBD1 call for D was not verified on the DNA. TRBV21-1 is labeled a pseudogene. The CDR3 is made up of 16 amino acids. The CDR3 loop reads CASSKVDRALGETQYF. DNA for the CDR3: TGTGCCAGCAGCAAAGTAGACAGGGCGTTAGGAGAGACCCAGTACTTC.

The chain links TRBV5-1 to TRBJ1-2, with 9 positions matching TRBD1. The CDR3 loop spans 15 amino acids. V was clipped by 3 bases and J by 7 bases; unmatched bases: 10. The germline V gene encodes CDR1 SGHRS and CDR2 YFSETQ. The CDR3 DNA reads as TGCGCCAGCAGCTCCCGTCCCGGGACAGGGATTGGCTACACCTTC. It encodes CASSSRPGTGIGYTF.

The V gene is TRBV10-3, the J gene TRBJ1-5; tentative D call: TRBD1 (6 bases). Looked up from germline, CDR1 is ENHRY and CDR2 is SYGVKD. The CDR3 extends over 13 amino acids. V lost 6 bases and J lost 4, with 10 bases in between. CDR3 DNA sequence: TGTGCCATCAGATCAGGGGCGAATCAGCCCCAGCATTTT. Translating gives CAIRSGANQPQHF.

The chain links TRBV10-3 to TRBJ1-3; D may be TRBD1 (6 bases). Trimming cost V 5 bases and J 2 bases, with 16 bases left between them. This CDR3 has 16 residues. Germline assignment: CDR1 ENHRY and CDR2 SYGVKD. In nucleotides, the CDR3 is TGTGCCATCAGTACCCTTTCGACAGGTCCTGGAAACACCATATATTTT. As protein: CAISTLSTGPGNTIYF.

The count of this clone is one. This chain connects TRBV4-2 to TRBJ2-1; a weak D match, TRBD2 (6 bases). Germline-derived CDR1 and CDR2 are LGHNA and YNFKEQ. The ends were cut back, 2 bases at V and 2 bases at J, with 16 bases in the middle. The CDR3 loop spans 17 amino acids. CDR3 in amino acids: CASSQRPLAQPYNEQFF. CDR3 nucleotides: TGTGCCAGCAGCCAAAGGCCGCTAGCGCAACCCTACAATGAGCAGTTCTTC.

This chain links TRBV18 with TRBJ1-1; 11 positions match TRBD1. This CDR3 is built from 15 residues. V lost 6 bases, J lost 4 bases, and 7 bases stayed unmatched. From germline, CDR1 is KGHSH and CDR2 LQKENI. The DNA for the CDR3 is TGTGCCAGCTCCCTCGGACAGGGGGCACTCACTGAAGCTTTCTTT. This sequence encodes CASSLGQGALTEAFF.

This chain joins TRBV4-1 and TRBJ2-1; 9 bases are a match to TRBD1. The CDR3 totals 17 residues. The V segment lost 4 bases and the J segment 8 bases; nucleotides outside the gene matches: 15. The V gene's germline CDR1 is MGHRA and CDR2 YSYEKL. The CDR3 protein is CASSLSTPGQGWDEQFF. The CDR3 coding sequence is TGCGCCAGCAGCCTATCTACTCCGGGACAGGGTTGGGATGAGCAGTTCTTC.